This is a list of T cell receptor beta chains from one sample in a study of beta chain features in type 1 diabetes. TCRdb's copy holds only in-frame clones and misses some; the assay was immunoSEQ multiplex PCR. The profile shows roughly 300,000 clones, around 8.5% of them singletons. The sample was central memory CD4+ T cells from blood. These receptors were taken from a man aged 25-45 years with type 1 diabetes. CDR3s include the opening cysteine and the closing phenylalanine or tryptophan. A D gene is named only where the DNA matches it firmly. For some rows the clone size is stated as once, few or many, or as a class when expanded; others skip it.

D gene	J gene	clone size	V gene	CDR3 protein	CDR3 DNA
TRBD1	TRBJ1-2	few	TRBV29-1	CSVLTGTAYGYTF	TGCAGCGTCCTAACCGGGACAGCCTATGGCTACACCTTC
TRBD1	TRBJ1-5	-	TRBV19	CASRRRAPGQGAQQPQHF	TGTGCCAGTAGACGAAGGGCTCCGGGACAGGGGGCTCAGCAGCCCCAGCATTTT
TRBD2	TRBJ2-7	-	TRBV4-1	CASSQDVERGASYEQYF	TGCGCCAGCAGCCAAGACGTCGAGCGGGGGGCCTCCTACGAGCAGTACTTC
-	TRBJ1-6	few	TRBV27	CASSLSDRNSPLHF	TGTGCCAGCAGTTTAAGTGACAGAAATTCACCCCTCCACTTT
-	TRBJ1-6	-	TRBV29-1	CSLGRLYNSPLHF	TGCAGTCTGGGGAGACTTTATAATTCACCCCTCCACTTT
TRBD2	TRBJ2-1	many	TRBV4-3	CASSQAAGGYNEQFF	TGCGCCAGCAGCCAAGCAGCGGGGGGCTACAATGAGCAGTTCTTC
-	TRBJ2-7	-	TRBV7-2	CASSLGGTYEQYF	TGTGCCAGCAGCTTAGGCGGAACCTACGAGCAGTACTTC
-	TRBJ2-4	-	TRBV29-1	CSVSTAAKNIQYF	TGCAGCGTTTCAACAGCAGCCAAAAACATTCAGTACTTC
-	TRBJ2-4	many	TRBV2	CASSSTRKENIQYF	TGTGCCAGCAGTTCGACTAGAAAGGAGAACATTCAGTACTTC
-	TRBJ1-1	few	TRBV6-1	CASSDDGGADPEAFF	TGTGCCAGCAGTGACGATGGGGGCGCGGACCCCGAAGCTTTCTTT
-	TRBJ2-5	few	TRBV29-1	CSVSRRQGETQYF	TGCAGCGTCTCTAGGAGGCAGGGGGAGACCCAGTACTTC
-	TRBJ2-2	-	TRBV6-1	CASRENTGELFF	TGTGCCAGCAGGGAGAACACCGGGGAGCTGTTTTTT
-	TRBJ2-1	-	TRBV1	CTSSPKARTGVFSGGVARHPFF	TGCACCAGCAGCCCTAAAGCCCGGACAGGGGTTTTCTCTGGCGGGGTAGCTCGTCACCCGTTCTTC
TRBD2	TRBJ2-3	few	TRBV4-3	CASSQDWSGGARDTQYF	TGCGCCAGCAGCCAAGACTGGAGCGGGGGGGCCAGAGATACGCAGTATTTT
-	TRBJ2-5	many	TRBV11-2	CASSLVRAGRETQYF	TGTGCCAGCAGCTTAGTCCGGGCAGGGCGGGAGACCCAGTACTTC
-	TRBJ1-6	few	TRBV5-1	CASSLGLVPEGSPLHF	TGCGCCAGCAGCTTGGGACTGGTCCCCGAGGGTTCACCCCTCCACTTT
-	TRBJ1-2	-	TRBV18	CASSPEGTHGYTF	TGTGCCAGCTCACCAGAGGGTACCCATGGCTACACCTTC